The rows below give T cell receptor beta chains drawn from one sample of a study of cytomegalovirus exposure and HLA in healthy donors. TCRdb keeps only in-frame clones here, not all; method: immunoSEQ multiplex PCR. The repertoire includes about 140,000 clones, 80% to 85% of them detected once, and less than 10% sits in the top ten. The sample was PBMCs. The receptors were gathered from a woman aged 45-60 years in good health and CMV-seropositive. The CDR3 runs from the conserved cysteine through the conserved F or W. A D gene is named only where the DNA matches it firmly. Some rows have no size entry. The others give once, few or many, or a class for an expanded clone.

d_call	v_call	clone_size	j_call	cdr3_aa	cdr3_nt
TRBD1	TRBV29-1	-	TRBJ2-1	CSVEDQQGPKDEQFF	TGCAGCGTTGAAGATCAACAGGGGCCCAAGGATGAGCAGTTCTTC
TRBD2	TRBV27	-	TRBJ2-3	CASSFSRRGVTDTQYF	TGTGCCAGCAGTTTCTCCCGGCGGGGGGTCACAGATACGCAGTATTTT
-	TRBV13	-	TRBJ2-2	CASSLERSNTGELFF	TGTGCCAGCAGCTTAGAGCGTTCGAACACCGGGGAGCTGTTTTTT
TRBD1	TRBV7-8	-	TRBJ1-4	CASSSLTGAGEKLFF	TGTGCCAGCAGCTCCCTGACAGGGGCTGGGGAAAAACTGTTTTTT
TRBD1	TRBV19	-	TRBJ1-6	CASDTGTGNNSPLHF	TGTGCCAGTGATACCGGGACAGGGAATAATTCACCCCTCCACTTT
-	TRBV7-9	-	TRBJ1-1	CASSPPRSLNTEAFF	TGTGCCAGCAGCCCACCACGTAGCCTGAACACTGAAGCTTTCTTT
-	TRBV11-2	medium-sized	TRBJ2-1	CASSLEQGPLNEQFF	TGTGCCAGCAGCTTAGAGCAGGGCCCCTTGAATGAGCAGTTCTTC
TRBD1	TRBV2	-	TRBJ2-7	CASWKDRGTYEQYF	TGTGCCAGTTGGAAGGACAGGGGAACCTACGAGCAGTACTTC
-	TRBV19	once	TRBJ1-1	CASSIRGVGTEAFF	TGTGCCAGTAGTATAAGGGGCGTAGGCACTGAAGCTTTCTTT
-	TRBV5-1	-	TRBJ2-5	CASSFTHRTETQYF	TGCGCCAGCAGCTTTACCCACAGGACGGAGACCCAGTACTTC
TRBD1	TRBV5-6	-	TRBJ2-5	CASSFRTGETQYF	TGTGCCAGCAGTTTTCGGACAGGGGAGACCCAGTACTTC
TRBD2	TRBV9	-	TRBJ2-7	CASSPRGSGMVTYEQYF	TGTGCCAGCAGCCCGAGAGGGAGCGGGATGGTTACCTACGAGCAGTACTTC
TRBD1	TRBV5-6	-	TRBJ1-1	CASIRGLDTEAFF	TGTGCCAGCATCAGGGGGCTCGACACTGAAGCTTTCTTT
-	TRBV5-4	-	TRBJ2-2	CASSQPGGIRTGELFF	TGTGCCAGCAGCCAACCCGGAGGTATTAGGACCGGGGAGCTGTTTTTT
-	TRBV18	-	TRBJ1-3	CASSHLQGISGNTIYF	TGTGCCAGCTCGCATTTACAGGGAATCTCTGGAAACACCATATATTTT
TRBD1	TRBV7-9	few	TRBJ1-1	CASIWGDRNTEAFF	TGTGCCAGCATCTGGGGGGACAGGAACACTGAAGCTTTCTTT
TRBD1	TRBV28	-	TRBJ2-7	CASSLGTGRTEQYF	TGTGCCAGCAGTTTAGGGACAGGAAGAACCGAGCAGTACTTC
TRBD2	TRBV5-1	-	TRBJ2-3	CASSPGLAGGDTQYF	TGCGCCAGCAGCCCTGGACTAGCGGGAGGAGATACGCAGTATTTT
TRBD1	TRBV6-1	-	TRBJ1-5	CASSGTRGDQPQHF	TGTGCCAGCAGTGGGACCAGGGGGGATCAGCCCCAGCATTTT
TRBD2	TRBV19	-	TRBJ2-3	CASKTSGRADTQYF	TGTGCCAGTAAGACTAGCGGGAGGGCAGATACGCAGTATTTT
-	TRBV6-1	-	TRBJ2-7	CASSPGRPKLYEQYF	TGTGCCTCTTCACCGGGGAGGCCGAAACTTTACGAGCAGTACTTC
TRBD1	TRBV9	-	TRBJ1-2	CASSVVPGTDSGGYTF	TGTGCCAGCAGCGTAGTCCCTGGGACAGATTCTGGAGGCTACACCTTC
TRBD1	TRBV2	-	TRBJ1-4	CASRLQGRWGNEKLFF	TGTGCCAGCAGGCTACAGGGGAGGTGGGGAAATGAAAAACTGTTTTTT
-	TRBV27	-	TRBJ1-1	CASSSAGYPRTEAFF	TGTGCCAGCAGTTCGGCTGGCTACCCGAGGACTGAAGCTTTCTTT
TRBD2	TRBV11-2	-	TRBJ2-1	CASTLTVGSGVYNEQFF	TGTGCCAGCACCCTGACTGTTGGCAGCGGGGTCTACAATGAGCAGTTCTTC
-	TRBV4-1	-	TRBJ1-5	CASSQFARGGFQHF	TGCGCCAGCAGCCAATTCGCCCGAGGGGGTTTCCAGCATTTT
TRBD1	TRBV7-9	-	TRBJ1-5	CSSSPGTGFGNQPQHF	TGTTCCAGCAGCCCCGGGACAGGTTTTGGCAATCAGCCCCAGCATTTT
TRBD1	TRBV28	-	TRBJ1-5	CASSPDRGSYNQPQHF	TGTGCCAGCAGCCCGGACAGGGGATCGTACAATCAGCCCCAGCATTTT
TRBD2	TRBV11-2	once	TRBJ2-1	CASSLEPSGAYNEQFF	TGTGCCAGCAGCTTAGAACCTAGCGGAGCTTACAATGAGCAGTTCTTC
-	TRBV5-1	-	TRBJ2-4	CASSGDRDSKNSQYF	TGCGCCAGCAGTGGCGACAGGGACTCAAAAAACAGTCAGTACTTC
TRBD1	TRBV18	few	TRBJ1-3	CASSPRQGIGGNTIYF	TGTGCCAGCTCACCCCGACAGGGGATAGGAGGAAACACCATATATTTT
-	TRBV5-1	-	TRBJ1-2	CASSFDSTYGYTF	TGCGCCAGCAGCTTCGACAGCACCTATGGCTACACCTTC
-	TRBV20-1	-	TRBJ2-7	CSGRGFDEQYF	TGCAGTGGTCGGGGTTTCGACGAGCAGTACTTC
-	TRBV18	-	TRBJ1-3	CASSPLTAFAGNTIYF	TGTGCCAGCTCACCACTGACAGCCTTTGCAGGAAACACCATATATTTT
-	TRBV7-3	-	TRBJ1-1	CASSLGTGNTEAFF	TGTGCCAGCAGCTTAGGTACGGGGAACACTGAAGCTTTCTTT
-	TRBV18	-	TRBJ2-7	CASSTRTQGYEQYF	TGTGCCAGCTCAACCCGGACTCAAGGCTACGAGCAGTACTTC
-	TRBV14	-	TRBJ2-6	CASSQEGGGLRPRRANVLTF	TGTGCCAGCAGCCAAGAAGGAGGGGGCCTACGGCCCAGGAGGGCCAACGTCCTGACTTTC
TRBD1	TRBV19	-	TRBJ2-7	CASSIRGQQDYEQYF	TGTGCCAGTAGTATACGGGGACAGCAAGATTACGAGCAGTACTTC
TRBD1	TRBV7-2	few	TRBJ1-2	CASSVPGTGVRGYTF	TGTGCCAGCAGCGTCCCCGGGACAGGGGTTAGGGGCTACACCTTC
TRBD2	TRBV5-1	-	TRBJ2-1	CASSSSGRGTRDEQFF	TGCGCCAGCAGCTCTAGCGGGAGGGGAACAAGGGATGAGCAGTTCTTC
-	TRBV5-1	-	TRBJ1-1	CASSLNTGMNTEAFF	TGCGCCAGCAGCTTGAATACGGGTATGAACACTGAAGCTTTCTTT
TRBD1	TRBV7-9	-	TRBJ2-5	CASSSTGAGGRETQYF	TGTGCCAGCAGCTCAACTGGGGCAGGGGGTAGGGAGACCCAGTACTTC
-	TRBV7-9	-	TRBJ1-1	CASSFRTQNTEAFF	TGTGCCAGCAGCTTCCGGACTCAGAACACTGAAGCTTTCTTT
-	TRBV27	-	TRBJ2-2	CASSEFGVETGELFF	TGTGCCAGCAGTGAGTTCGGGGTAGAGACCGGGGAGCTGTTTTTT
-	TRBV28	few	TRBJ1-5	CASSFLSQQPQHF	TGTGCCAGCAGTTTCCTCTCTCAGCAGCCCCAGCATTTT
-	TRBV28	-	TRBJ1-4	CASSSDSATNEKLFF	TGTGCCAGCAGTAGCGACAGCGCAACTAATGAAAAACTGTTTTTT
TRBD1	TRBV5-1	-	TRBJ1-2	CASSPGTALDGYTF	TGCGCCAGCAGCCCCGGGACAGCACTCGATGGCTACACCTTC
-	TRBV7-8	-	TRBJ2-2	CASSPYTGELFF	TGTGCCAGCAGCCCTTACACCGGGGAGCTGTTTTTT
-	TRBV6-1	-	TRBJ1-1	CASSAAAGGNTEAFF	TGTGCCAGCAGTGCTGCAGCGGGGGGGAACACTGAAGCTTTCTTT
TRBD1	TRBV6-5	few	TRBJ1-1	CASSYSGDRAGEAFF	TGTGCCAGCAGTTACTCAGGGGACAGGGCAGGGGAAGCTTTCTTT
-	TRBV5-1	-	TRBJ1-6	CASSWGGAENSPLHF	TGCGCCAGCAGCTGGGGGGGCGCTGAAAATTCACCCCTCCACTTT
TRBD1	TRBV15	-	TRBJ1-1	CATSQDRGDPLAAPEAFF	TGTGCCACCAGCCAGGACAGGGGGGACCCCCTGGCTGCCCCTGAAGCTTTCTTT
-	TRBV6-1	-	TRBJ1-5	CASSLVGGGNQPQHF	TGTGCCAGCAGCCTTGTCGGGGGTGGTAATCAGCCCCAGCATTTT